The sequence of this T cell receptor (beta chain) was determined in a study of blood T cell repertoires in COVID-19. The wider study: Acute and convalescent COVID-19 specimens originated in the United States, Italy and Spain. Sources were T cells, B-cell-depleted T cells, or PBMCs; the material itself was cDNA or gDNA.

In its sample, this clone was seen a few times. The germline V and J ends were trimmed by 2 bases and 8 bases, with 7 bases remaining between them. Germline V gene lookup returns CDR1 SGHTA and CDR2 FQGTGA. This CDR3 is 13 amino acids long. Authors' data handling: Amplification of reference gene primers provided the estimated nucleated cell counts. Profiling relied on immunoSEQ multiplex PCR, and the TCRdb table lists in-frame clones only, not all of them. The V and J calls and clone size come from that table; D and trimming were worked out from the DNA. The repertoire holds under 85,000 clones, with 65% to 85% as singletons.

This clonotype was sampled from a man aged 55 to 70 with active or convalescent COVID-19. The chain employs TRBV7-3 and TRBJ1-6, with D unresolved. The sample was peripheral blood. This CDR3 is CASSLRTDSPLHF. The DNA for the CDR3 is TGTGCCAGCAGCTTACGGACTGATTCACCCCTCCACTTT.